The TCR beta chain described here comes from a study of cytomegalovirus exposure and HLA in healthy donors. Study outcomes and limitations: An analysis done earlier found most TCR beta V segments productive about 87% or about 30% of the time. The authors enumerated under 200 TCR beta chains as linked to cytomegalovirus.

Comment on this clone: The antigen remains undetermined.

PCR primers comprised 60 Vbeta and 13 Jbeta primers. Clones were read by immunoSEQ multiplex PCR, and TCRdb kept only the in-frame ones, dropping some. The sample lists 50,000 or so clones, roughly 70% occurring once. Germline values: CDR1 LGHNA, CDR2 YSLEER. This CDR3 is built from 16 residues. With V trimmed by 4 bases and J by 3 bases, 8 bases remained unmatched. This TCR derives from a man aged 40-49 years in good health and CMV-seropositive. V gene TRBV4-3 combines with J gene TRBJ1-1; 10 nucleotides agree with TRBD1. Specimen: PBMCs. The DNA of the CDR3 is TGCGCCAGCAGCCTGGGGACAGGGGCTTCGGACACTGAAGCTTTCTTT. It is translated as CASSLGTGASDTEAFF.